This record covers a single T cell receptor beta chain. Its antigen is as yet unknown. The CDR3 has 15 residues. Trimming took 2 bases from V and 0 from J, leaving 8 bases between them. Per the germline V gene, CDR1 is MNHEY and CDR2 is SVGEGT. Only in-frame clones appear in the TCRdb table, and some are missing; sequencing was by immunoSEQ multiplex PCR. The sample includes more than 85,000 clones, about 88% of them seen just once. This entry comes from a study of T cell responses to AZD1222 COVID-19 vaccine. General study results and limits: Baseline serostatus was positive in only a handful of AZD1222 recipients.

Investigators merged groups given second doses at roughly 4 or roughly 12 weeks. The material sequenced was peripheral blood, taken 28 days after the second AZD1222 dose. This chain connects TRBV6-2 or TRBV6-3 to TRBJ1-5; D might be TRBD1 (6 bases). The receptor comes from an adult who received the AZD1222 COVID-19 vaccine. CDR3 in amino acids: CASSYGTISNQPQHF. The CDR3 DNA reads TGTGCCAGCAGTTACGGGACAATTAGCAATCAGCCCCAGCATTTT.